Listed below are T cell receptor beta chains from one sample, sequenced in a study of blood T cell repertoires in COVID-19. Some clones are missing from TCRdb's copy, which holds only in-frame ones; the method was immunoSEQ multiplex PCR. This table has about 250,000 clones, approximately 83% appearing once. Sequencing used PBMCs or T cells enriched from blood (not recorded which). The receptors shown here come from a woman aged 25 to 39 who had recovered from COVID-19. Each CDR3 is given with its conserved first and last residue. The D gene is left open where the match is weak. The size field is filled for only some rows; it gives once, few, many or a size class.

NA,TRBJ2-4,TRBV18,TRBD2,TGTGCCAGCTCACCACCCCTAGCGGGAGAGTTGGGGCTAGCCAAAAACATTCAGTACTTC,CASSPPLAGELGLAKNIQYF
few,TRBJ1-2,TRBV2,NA,TGTGCCAGCAGACAAGGGGCCATCGTCTATGGCTACACCTTC,CASRQGAIVYGYTF
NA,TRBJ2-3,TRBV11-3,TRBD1,TGTGCCAGCAGCTCAAACCCTGACAGGGGGCTTGAAGATACGCAGTATTTT,CASSSNPDRGLEDTQYF
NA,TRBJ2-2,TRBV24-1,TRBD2,TGTGCCACCAGTGATCCGGGACTAGCGGCGAACACCGGGGAGCTGTTTTTT,CATSDPGLAANTGELFF
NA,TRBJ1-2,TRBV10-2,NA,TGCGCCAGCAGTGAGTCAATCCGGGGAGGGCCCTCTAACTATGGCTACACCTTC,CASSESIRGGPSNYGYTF
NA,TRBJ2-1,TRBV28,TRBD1,TGTGCCAGCAGTTTATTAACTGGGACAGCGTACAATGAGCAGTTCTTC,CASSLLTGTAYNEQFF
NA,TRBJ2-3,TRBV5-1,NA,TGCGCCAGCAGGGATCGGACTACTAGCACAGATACGCAGTATTTT,CASRDRTTSTDTQYF
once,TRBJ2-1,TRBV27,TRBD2,TGTGCCAGCAGTTGGGGCGGGAGTGCCTACAATGAGCAGTTCTTC,CASSWGGSAYNEQFF
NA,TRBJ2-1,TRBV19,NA,TGTGCCAGCCCTTCGGGGGTTGGAGAGCAGTTCTTC,CASPSGVGEQFF
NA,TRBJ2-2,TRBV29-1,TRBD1,TGCAGCGCACAGGGGCGAGGCGCCTCCGGGGAGCTGTTTTTT,CSAQGRGASGELFF
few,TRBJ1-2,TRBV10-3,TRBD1,TGTGCCATCAGTGAGGTGGGACAGAACTATGGCTACACCTTC,CAISEVGQNYGYTF
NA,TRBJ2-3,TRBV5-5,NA,TGTGCCAGCAGTCCTCAAACTAGCACAGATACGCAGTATTTT,CASSPQTSTDTQYF
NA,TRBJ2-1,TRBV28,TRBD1,TGTGCCAGCAGGACGGACAGGGGCTCCTACAATGAGCAGTTCTTC,CASRTDRGSYNEQFF
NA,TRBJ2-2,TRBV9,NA,TGTGCCAGCAGCGTATTCGGCAGGGTTGGGGCCGGGGAGCTGTTTTTT,CASSVFGRVGAGELFF
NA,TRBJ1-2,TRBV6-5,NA,TGTGCCAGCAGTTCCCAAAGACAGATATATGGCTACACCTTC,CASSSQRQIYGYTF
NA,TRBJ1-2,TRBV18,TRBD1,TGTGCCAGCTCACGCGCGACAGGGAACTATGGCTACACCTTC,CASSRATGNYGYTF
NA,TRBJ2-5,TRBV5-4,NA,TGTGCCAGCAGCGTCAGTCAAGAGACCCAGTACTTC,CASSVSQETQYF
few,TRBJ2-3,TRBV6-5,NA,TGTGCCACCACCCGTGGACAGACAGATACGCAGTATTTT,CATTRGQTDTQYF
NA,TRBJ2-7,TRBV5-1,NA,TGCGCCAGCAGCTTCGTGGGTGGAGTGGGCTACGAGCAGTACTTC,CASSFVGGVGYEQYF
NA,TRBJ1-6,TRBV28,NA,TGTGCCAGCAGCCTAAATGACAGGAGAAATTCACCCCTCCACTTT,CASSLNDRRNSPLHF
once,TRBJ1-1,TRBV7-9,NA,TGTGCCAGCAGCTTACAGGGCCAGAACACTGAAGCTTTCTTT,CASSLQGQNTEAFF
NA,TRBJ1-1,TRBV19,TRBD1,TGTGCCAGTAGTATACGACAGGGGAGGGGAACTGAAGCTTTCTTT,CASSIRQGRGTEAFF
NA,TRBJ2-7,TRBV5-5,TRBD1,TGTGCCAGCAGCCCGGCCGGGACAGGGATTACCTACGAGCAGTACTTC,CASSPAGTGITYEQYF
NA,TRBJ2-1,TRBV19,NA,TGTGCCAGTAGTAAATCTACGATTGAGCAGTTCTTC,CASSKSTIEQFF
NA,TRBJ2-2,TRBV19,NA,TGTGCCAGTAGTGCGGCGGATCGCACCGGGGAGCTGTTTTTT,CASSAADRTGELFF
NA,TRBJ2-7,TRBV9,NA,TGTGCCAGCAGCTGGGGGCGTTCCTCCTACGAGCAGTACTTC,CASSWGRSSYEQYF
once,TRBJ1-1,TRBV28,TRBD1,TGTGCCAGCAGTTCAATACCGGACAGGGGGCAGGTTAGCACTGAAGCTTTCTTT,CASSSIPDRGQVSTEAFF
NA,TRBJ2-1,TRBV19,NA,TGTGCCACGAGGGATGCGGAGCAGTTCTTC,CATRDAEQFF
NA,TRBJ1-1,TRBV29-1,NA,TGCAGCGTTGAAGACCGGCGACATACAGAAGCTTTCTTT,CSVEDRRHTEAFF
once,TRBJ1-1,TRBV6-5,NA,TGTGCCAGCACCCACAGTCCCCCGGGAAGGACTTTCTTT,CASTHSPPGRTFF